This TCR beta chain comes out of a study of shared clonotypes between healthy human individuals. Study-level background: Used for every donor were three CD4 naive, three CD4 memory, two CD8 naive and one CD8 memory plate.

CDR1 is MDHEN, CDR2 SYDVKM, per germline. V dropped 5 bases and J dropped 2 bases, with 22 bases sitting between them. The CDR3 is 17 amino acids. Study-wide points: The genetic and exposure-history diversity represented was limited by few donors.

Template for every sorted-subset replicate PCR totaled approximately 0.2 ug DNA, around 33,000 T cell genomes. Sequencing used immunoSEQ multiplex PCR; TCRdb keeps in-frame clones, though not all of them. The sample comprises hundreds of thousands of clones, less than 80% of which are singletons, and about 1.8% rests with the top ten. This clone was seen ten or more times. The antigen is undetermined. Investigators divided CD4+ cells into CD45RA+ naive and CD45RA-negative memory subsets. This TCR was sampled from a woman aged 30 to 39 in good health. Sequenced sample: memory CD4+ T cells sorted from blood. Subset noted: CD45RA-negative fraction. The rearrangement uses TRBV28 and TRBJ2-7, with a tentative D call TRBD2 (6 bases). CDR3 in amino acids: CASSATWRRGGAYEQYF. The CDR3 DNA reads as TGTGCCAGCAGTGCCACGTGGCGCCGCGGAGGGGCCTACGAGCAGTACTTC.